This T cell receptor beta chain was obtained from a study of cytomegalovirus exposure and HLA in healthy donors. A multiplex PCR was run with 60 Vbeta primers and 13 Jbeta primers. Measured with immunoSEQ multiplex PCR; TCRdb has only the in-frame clones, and not every one. The sample holds some 78,000 clones, over 70% seen once. Trimming removed 7 bases from V and 5 bases from J; junction bases left unmatched: 21. Germline CDR1 reads SGHDT; CDR2 reads YYEEEE. This CDR3 contains 19 residues. This sequence was found in a man aged 50 to 59 in good health and CMV-seropositive. Sequenced sample: PBMCs. This chain joins TRBV5-6 and TRBJ2-1; 10 bases match TRBD1. CDR3 in DNA: TGTGCCAGCTCACGGGACAGGGGACGGAGCGGGTGGTCCAACAATGAGCAGTTCTTC. Encoded protein: CASSRDRGRSGWSNNEQFF.